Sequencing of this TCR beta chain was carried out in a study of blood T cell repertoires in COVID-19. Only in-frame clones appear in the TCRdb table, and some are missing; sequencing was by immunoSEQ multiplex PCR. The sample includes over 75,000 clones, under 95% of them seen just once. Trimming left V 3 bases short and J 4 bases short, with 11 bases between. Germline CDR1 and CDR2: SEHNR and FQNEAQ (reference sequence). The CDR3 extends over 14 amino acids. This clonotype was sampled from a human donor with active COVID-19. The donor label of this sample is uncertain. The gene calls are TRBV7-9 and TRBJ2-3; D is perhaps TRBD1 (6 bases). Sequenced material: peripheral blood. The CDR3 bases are TGTGCCAGCAGCTTCAGGGGAGAGGCAGATACGCAGTATTTT. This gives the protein CASSFRGEADTQYF.